A single sample is the source of the 2 T cell receptor beta chains below, sequenced in a study of T-cell reconstitution after alpha-beta-depleted transplantation in children. Unique molecular identifiers featured in how the TCRbeta library was prepared. TCRdb ran MiXCR on the PCR reads and lists one entry per CDR3 protein. The sample lists around 240,000 distinct CDR3 sequences; roughly 8.2% were seen once. The source material was PBMCs, mostly from graft donor cells, sampled 180 days after TCRalphabeta/CD19-depleted stem cell transplant. Receptors were obtained from a male patient younger than 18 who had a stem cell transplant for acute lymphoblastic leukemia, so the T cells may come from the graft donor.

This clonotype was recorded many times. V usage is TRBV27 and J usage is TRBJ2-1; D may be TRBD2 (5 bases). V lost 7 bases and J 6 bases, leaving 19 bases between the germline ends. This CDR3 region has 15 residues. Germline-derived CDR1 and CDR2 are MNHEY and SMNVEV (reference sequence). The CDR3 sequence: CASKISGPKGNEQFF. The CDR3 nucleotides are TGTGCCAGCAAGATAAGCGGCCCCAAGGGCAATGAGCAGTTCTTC.

This clonotype was detected ten times or more. The rearrangement uses TRBV5-6 and TRBJ2-7; D unresolved. Germline CDR1 is SGHDT and CDR2 is YYEEEE. The V and J ends lost 0 bases and 0 bases respectively, with 4 bases between them. This CDR3 region has 13 residues. In DNA, the CDR3 is TGTGCCAGCAGCTTGGACAACTCCTACGAGCAGTACTTC. Translated: CASSLDNSYEQYF.